One and the same sample provided the 13 T cell receptor beta chains below, sequenced in a study of graft-versus-host responses after intestinal transplantation. Some clones are missing from TCRdb's copy, which holds only in-frame ones; the method was immunoSEQ multiplex PCR. The table includes approximately 18,000 clones, under 85% detected once. From the graft tissue, intraepithelial and lamina propria lymphocytes were released through processing. Specimen: ileum tissue, collected approximately 61 weeks after intestinal transplant. The receptors originated from a human patient who received an intestinal transplant, so some T cells may come from the graft donor.

This clone has more than one count but fewer than ten. This chain links TRBV28 with TRBJ2-7, with TRBD2 matching over 13 bases. Germline assignment: CDR1 MDHEN and CDR2 SYDVKM. V was clipped by 6 bases and J by 7 bases; unmatched bases: 12. The CDR3 totals 16 residues. The CDR3 here is CASRSGTSGMGWEQYF. CDR3 coding DNA: TGTGCCAGCAGGTCCGGGACTAGCGGGATGGGGTGGGAGCAGTACTTC.

This chain uses TRBV2 with TRBJ1-1, with D possibly being TRBD1 (6 bases). The germline CDR1 and CDR2 sequences are SNHLY and FYNNEI. V dropped 7 bases and J dropped 2 bases, with 11 bases sitting between them. The CDR3 length is 13 residues. The chain's CDR3 is CASTRGANTEAFF. The CDR3 coding sequence is TGTGCCAGCACTCGGGGGGCCAACACTGAAGCTTTCTTT.

V usage is TRBV6-1 and J usage is TRBJ1-2, with 7 bases fitting TRBD1. Germline V gives CDR1 MNHNS, CDR2 SASEGT. V shed 4 bases, J shed 7 bases, and the junction held 12 bases outside the gene matches. CDR3 length: 15 amino acids. For the CDR3, the DNA is TGTGCCAGCAGTGTTGGAGGGGGCGGGCTGAGTGGCTACACCTTC. It yields the protein CASSVGGGGLSGYTF.

In nucleotides, the CDR3 is TGTGCCAGCAGTCCCCTAGCGGGGGGGATACAGACCCAGTACTTC. Translating it yields CASSPLAGGIQTQYF. The chain carries TRBV2 and TRBJ2-5, with 12 nucleotides matching TRBD2. The CDR3 runs 15 residues. Germline CDR1 SNHLY, CDR2 FYNNEI. J gave up 6 bases and V 5 bases, and 7 bases lay outside the gene matches.

The chain combines TRBV9 with TRBJ2-1; tentative D call: TRBD2 (6 bases). Trimming took 0 bases from V and 6 from J, leaving 16 bases between them. This CDR3 is 16 amino acids long. CDR1 is SGDLS and CDR2 is YYNGEE in the germline V gene. As DNA, the CDR3 is TGTGCCAGCAGCGTAGGGGGTCTAGCGTCCCTCAATGAGCAGTTCTTC. This gives the protein CASSVGGLASLNEQFF.

The V and J genes are TRBV27 and TRBJ1-2; 7 bases agree with TRBD1. From germline, CDR1 is MNHEY and CDR2 SMNVEV (reference sequence). V lost 2 bases to trimming and J lost 4 bases; unmatched junction nucleotides: 4. This CDR3 comprises 14 residues. CDR3 DNA sequence: TGTGCCAGCAGTTTAGGGGGACAGCCCTATGGCTACACCTTC. The encoded protein is CASSLGGQPYGYTF.

The rearrangement uses TRBV5-1 and TRBJ2-2; D is ambiguous. This CDR3 contains 15 residues. Trimming removed 0 bases from V and 0 bases from J, with 6 bases in between. The germline gives CDR1 SGHRS, CDR2 YFSETQ. CDR3 DNA: TGCGCCAGCAGCTTGGGTAGTACGAACACCGGGGAGCTGTTTTTT. It encodes CASSLGSTNTGELFF. The full variable domain, completed using reference TRBV5-1 and TRBJ2-2, is KAGVTQTPRYLIKTRGQQVTLSCSPISGHRSVSWYQQTPGQGLQFLFEYFSETQRNKGNFPGRFSGRQFSNSRSEMNVSTLELGDSALYLCASSLGSTNTGELFFGEGSRLTVL.

Only a few counts were recorded for this clone. The rearrangement joins TRBV6-1 to TRBJ2-7, with a weak D call TRBD2 (6 bases). The CDR3 totals 14 residues. V was pared by 8 bases and J by 6 bases, with 20 bases between. Looked up from germline, CDR1 is MNHNS and CDR2 is SASEGT. CDR3 amino acids: CASLGWGVSTEQYF. The CDR3 nucleotides are TGTGCCAGCCTTGGGTGGGGGGTGTCGACCGAGCAGTACTTC.

The V gene is TRBV4-1, the J gene TRBJ2-4; D gene unclear. V was shortened by 0 bases and J by 5 bases, with 8 bases between the two germline ends. This CDR3 comprises 14 residues. Germline CDR1 reads MGHRA; CDR2 reads YSYEKL. CDR3 amino acids: CASSQDQFQNIQYF. The CDR3 region has the DNA TGCGCCAGCAGCCAAGATCAGTTTCAAAACATTCAGTACTTC.

V and J are TRBV6-5 and TRBJ2-7; D remains ambiguous. The germline CDR1 and CDR2 sequences are MNHEY and SVGAGI. Between the trimmed V and J ends, which lost 8 bases and 5 bases, there was a span of 10 bases. The CDR3 loop spans 11 amino acids. This CDR3 is CASADEDEQYF. The CDR3 DNA is TGTGCCAGCGCGGACGAAGACGAGCAGTACTTC.

The chain has TRBV6-4 and TRBJ2-2; D might be TRBD2 (6 bases). The V gene's germline CDR1 is MRHNA and CDR2 SNTAGT. The CDR3 is made up of 14 amino acids. Trimming pared 6 bases from V and 6 bases from J, leaving 14 bases between. The CDR3 region is CASRPLGEAGELFF. The CDR3 DNA sequence: TGTGCCAGCAGGCCCCTAGGGGAGGCCGGGGAGCTGTTTTTT.

The chain combines TRBV15 with TRBJ2-5, with D possibly TRBD1 on 6 matching bases. Per germline, CDR1 LNHNV and CDR2 YYDKDF (reference sequence). The length of the CDR3 is 14 residues. V was clipped by 5 bases and J by 5 bases, with 15 bases between them. This CDR3 is CATSGRTRGETQYF. The CDR3 DNA follows: TGTGCCACCAGCGGAAGGACAAGGGGGGAGACCCAGTACTTC. Full variable domain (outside the CDR3, taken from reference TRBV15 and TRBJ2-5): DAMVIQNPRYQVTQFGKPVTLSCSQTLNHNVMYWYQQKSSQAPKLLFHYYDKDFNNEADTPDNFQSRRPNTSFCFLDIRSPGLGDTAMYLCATSGRTRGETQYFGPGTRLLVL.

J is TRBJ1-2 and V is TRBV27; no reliable D call. The CDR3 extends over 11 amino acids. Germline V CDR1 and CDR2: MNHEY, SMNVEV (reference sequence). With 6 bases removed from V and 9 bases from J, the gap between germline ends came to 11 bases. As DNA, the CDR3 is TGTGCCAGCAGATCGCCATGGAGCTACACCTTC. Its translation: CASRSPWSYTF.